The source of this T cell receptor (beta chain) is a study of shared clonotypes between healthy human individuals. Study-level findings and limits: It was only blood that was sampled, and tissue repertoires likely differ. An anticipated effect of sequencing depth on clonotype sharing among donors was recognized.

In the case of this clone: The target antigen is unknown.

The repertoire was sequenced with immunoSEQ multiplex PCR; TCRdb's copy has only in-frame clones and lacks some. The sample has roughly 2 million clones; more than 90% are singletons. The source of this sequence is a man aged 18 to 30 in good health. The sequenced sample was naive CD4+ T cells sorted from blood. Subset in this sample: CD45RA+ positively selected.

In nucleotides, the CDR3 is TGTGCCAGCAGTGGCTTCGGGACAGGGAGTACAGATACGCAGTATTTT. This gives the protein CASSGFGTGSTDTQYF. The chain has TRBV6-1 and TRBJ2-3, with 9 bases lining up with TRBD1. J gave up 3 bases and V 4 bases, and 8 bases lay outside the gene matches. There are 16 residues in the CDR3. Germline CDR1 is MNHNS and CDR2 is SASEGT.